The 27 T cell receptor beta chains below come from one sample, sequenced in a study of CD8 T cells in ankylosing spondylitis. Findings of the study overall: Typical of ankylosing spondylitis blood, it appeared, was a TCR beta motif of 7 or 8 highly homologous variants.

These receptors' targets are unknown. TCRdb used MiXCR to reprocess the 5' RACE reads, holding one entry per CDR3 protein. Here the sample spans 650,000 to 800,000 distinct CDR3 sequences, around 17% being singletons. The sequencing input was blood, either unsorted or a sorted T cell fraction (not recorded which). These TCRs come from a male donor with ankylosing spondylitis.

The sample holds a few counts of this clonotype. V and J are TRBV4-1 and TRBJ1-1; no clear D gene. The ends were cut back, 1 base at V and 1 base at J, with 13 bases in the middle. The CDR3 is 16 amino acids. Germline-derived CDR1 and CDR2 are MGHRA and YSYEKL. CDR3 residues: CASSQAWVTANTEAFF. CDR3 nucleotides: TGCGCCAGCAGCCAAGCCTGGGTAACAGCGAACACTGAAGCTTTCTTT.

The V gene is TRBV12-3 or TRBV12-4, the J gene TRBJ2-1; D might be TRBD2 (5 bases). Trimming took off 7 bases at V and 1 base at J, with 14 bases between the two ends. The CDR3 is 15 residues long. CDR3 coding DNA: TGTGCCAGCAACACAGCGGTACCTTCCTACAATGAGCAGTTCTTC. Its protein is CASNTAVPSYNEQFF.

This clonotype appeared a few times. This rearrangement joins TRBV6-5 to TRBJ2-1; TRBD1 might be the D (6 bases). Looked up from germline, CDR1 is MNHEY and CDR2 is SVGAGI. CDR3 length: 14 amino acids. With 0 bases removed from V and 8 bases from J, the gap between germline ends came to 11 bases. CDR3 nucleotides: TGTGCCAGCAGTTACTCGGGTCAGGGGTATGAGCAGTTCTTC. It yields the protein CASSYSGQGYEQFF.

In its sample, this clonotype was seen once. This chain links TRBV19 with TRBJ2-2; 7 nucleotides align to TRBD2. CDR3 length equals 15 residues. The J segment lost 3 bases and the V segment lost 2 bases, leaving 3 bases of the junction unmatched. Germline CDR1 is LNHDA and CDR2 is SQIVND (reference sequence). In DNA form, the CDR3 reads TGTGCCAGTAGTATAAAAGCGGGATACACCGGGGAGCTGTTTTTT. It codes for CASSIKAGYTGELFF. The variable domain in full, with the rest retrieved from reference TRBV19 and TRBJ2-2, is DGGITQSPKYLFRKEGQNVTLSCEQNLNHDAMYWYRQDPGQGLRLIYYSQIVNDFQKGDIAEGYSVSREKKESFPLTVTSAQKNPTAFYLCASSIKAGYTGELFFGEGSRLTVL.

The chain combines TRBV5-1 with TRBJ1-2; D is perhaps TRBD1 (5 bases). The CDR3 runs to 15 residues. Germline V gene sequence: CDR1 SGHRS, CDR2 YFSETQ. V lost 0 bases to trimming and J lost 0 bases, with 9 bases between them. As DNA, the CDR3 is TGCGCCAGCAGCTTGGTGGGGGAGACTAACTATGGCTACACCTTC. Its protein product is CASSLVGETNYGYTF.

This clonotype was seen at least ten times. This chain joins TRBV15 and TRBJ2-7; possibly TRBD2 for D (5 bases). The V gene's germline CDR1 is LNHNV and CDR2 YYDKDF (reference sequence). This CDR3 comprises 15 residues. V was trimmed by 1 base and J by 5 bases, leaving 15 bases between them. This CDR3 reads CATSRGSGSPHEQYF. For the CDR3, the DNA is TGTGCCACCAGCAGAGGAAGTGGGAGCCCCCACGAGCAGTACTTC.

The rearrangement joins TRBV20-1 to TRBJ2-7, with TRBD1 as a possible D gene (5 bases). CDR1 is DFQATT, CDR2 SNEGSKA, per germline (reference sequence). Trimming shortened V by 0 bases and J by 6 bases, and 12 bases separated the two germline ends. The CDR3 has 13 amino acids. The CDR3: CSARDQKGLEQYF. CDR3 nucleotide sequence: TGCAGTGCTAGAGATCAGAAGGGGCTCGAGCAGTACTTC.

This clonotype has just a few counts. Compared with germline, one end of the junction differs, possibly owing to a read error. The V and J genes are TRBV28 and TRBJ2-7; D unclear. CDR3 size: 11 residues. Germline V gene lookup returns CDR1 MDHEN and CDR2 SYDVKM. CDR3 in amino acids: CASSSKTERYF. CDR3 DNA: TGTGCCAGCAGTTCAAAGACGGAGCGGTACTTC. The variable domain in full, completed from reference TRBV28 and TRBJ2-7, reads DVKVTQSSRYLVKRTGEKVFLECVQDMDHENMFWYRQDPGLGLRLIYFSYDVKMKEKGDIPEGYSVSREKKERFSLILESASTNQTSMYLCASSSKTERYFGPGTRLTVT.

In nucleotides, the CDR3 is TGCGCCAGCAGCCAGGACTGGACAGGGCACTACGAGCAGTACTTC. Translated, it gives CASSQDWTGHYEQYF. The chain employs TRBV4-3 and TRBJ2-7; 8 nucleotides align to TRBD1. Trimming removed 3 bases from V and 3 bases from J; junction bases left unmatched: 7. Germline V gives CDR1 LGHNA, CDR2 YSLEER. The CDR3 has 15 amino acids.

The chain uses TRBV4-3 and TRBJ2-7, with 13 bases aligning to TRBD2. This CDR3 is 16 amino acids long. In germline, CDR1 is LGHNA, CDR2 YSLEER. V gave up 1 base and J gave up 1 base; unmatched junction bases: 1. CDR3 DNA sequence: TGCGCCAGCAGCCAAGTGGGACTAGCGGGATCCTACGAGCAGTACTTC. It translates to CASSQVGLAGSYEQYF.

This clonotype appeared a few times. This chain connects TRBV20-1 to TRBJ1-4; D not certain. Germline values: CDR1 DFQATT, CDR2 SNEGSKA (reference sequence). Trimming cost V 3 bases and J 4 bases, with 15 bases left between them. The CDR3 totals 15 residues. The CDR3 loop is CSASALAQRNEKLFF. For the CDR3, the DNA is TGCAGTGCTAGTGCCTTAGCGCAACGTAATGAAAAACTGTTTTTT.

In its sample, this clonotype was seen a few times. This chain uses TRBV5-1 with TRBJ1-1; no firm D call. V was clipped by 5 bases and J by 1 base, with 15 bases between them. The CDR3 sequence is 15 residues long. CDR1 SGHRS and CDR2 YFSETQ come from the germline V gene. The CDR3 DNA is TGCGCCAGCAGTCCTTCCTCTCGGGAGAACACTGAAGCTTTCTTT. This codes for CASSPSSRENTEAFF.

For the CDR3, the DNA is TGTGCCAGCAGCTTGGCCCCAGGGACCCTCCTCTCTGGGGCCAACGTCCTGACTTTC. This translates into CASSLAPGTLLSGANVLTF. V usage is TRBV5-4 and J usage is TRBJ2-6; D is perhaps TRBD1 or TRBD2 (5 bases each). There are 19 residues in the CDR3. Per the germline V gene, CDR1 is SGHNT and CDR2 is YYREEE (reference sequence). Trimming took off 0 bases at V and 0 bases at J, with 16 bases between the two ends.

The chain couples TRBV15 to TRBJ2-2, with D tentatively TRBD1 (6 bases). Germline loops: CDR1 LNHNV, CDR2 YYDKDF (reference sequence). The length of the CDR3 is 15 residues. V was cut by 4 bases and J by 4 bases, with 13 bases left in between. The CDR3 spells CATSTGQRVTGELFF. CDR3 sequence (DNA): TGTGCCACCAGCACCGGACAGAGGGTCACCGGGGAGCTGTTTTTT.

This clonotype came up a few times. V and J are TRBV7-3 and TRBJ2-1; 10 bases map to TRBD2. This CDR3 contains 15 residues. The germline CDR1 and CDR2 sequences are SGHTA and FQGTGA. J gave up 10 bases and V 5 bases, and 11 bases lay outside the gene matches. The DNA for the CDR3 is TGTGCCAGCAGCCCGACTAGCGGGCCAGAAAGCGAGCAGTTCTTC. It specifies CASSPTSGPESEQFF.

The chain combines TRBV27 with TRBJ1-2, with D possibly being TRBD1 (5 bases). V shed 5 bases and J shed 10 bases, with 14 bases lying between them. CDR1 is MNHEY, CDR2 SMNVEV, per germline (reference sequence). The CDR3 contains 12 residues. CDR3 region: CASSPRDGIYTF. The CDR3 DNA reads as TGTGCCAGCAGTCCCCGGGACGGGATCTACACCTTC.

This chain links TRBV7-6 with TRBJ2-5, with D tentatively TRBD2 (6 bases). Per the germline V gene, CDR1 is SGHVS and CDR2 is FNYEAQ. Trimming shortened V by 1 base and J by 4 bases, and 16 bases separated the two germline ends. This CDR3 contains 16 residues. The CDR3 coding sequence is TGTGCCAGCAGCTTAGTACCTCCGGGAGTAGGAGAGACCCAGTACTTC. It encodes CASSLVPPGVGETQYF.

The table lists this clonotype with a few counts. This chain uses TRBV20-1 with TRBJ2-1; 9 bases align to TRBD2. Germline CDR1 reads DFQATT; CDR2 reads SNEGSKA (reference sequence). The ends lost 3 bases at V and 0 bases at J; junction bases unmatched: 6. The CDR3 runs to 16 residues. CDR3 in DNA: TGCAGTGCTAGCGGGCGGGAGGGCCCCTCCTACAATGAGCAGTTCTTC. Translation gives CSASGREGPSYNEQFF.

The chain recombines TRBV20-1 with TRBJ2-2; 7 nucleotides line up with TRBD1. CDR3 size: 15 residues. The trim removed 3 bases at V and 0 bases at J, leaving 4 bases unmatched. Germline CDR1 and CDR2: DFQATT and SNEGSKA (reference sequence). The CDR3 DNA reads TGCAGTGCTAGTAGAGGGGGCACGAACACCGGGGAGCTGTTTTTT. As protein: CSASRGGTNTGELFF.

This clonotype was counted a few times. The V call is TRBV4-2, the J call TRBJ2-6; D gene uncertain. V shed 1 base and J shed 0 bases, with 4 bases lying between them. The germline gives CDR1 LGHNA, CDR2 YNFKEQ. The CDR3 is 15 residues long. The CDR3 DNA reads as TGTGCCAGCAGCCAAGCCGGCTCTGGGGCCAACGTCCTGACTTTC. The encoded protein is CASSQAGSGANVLTF.

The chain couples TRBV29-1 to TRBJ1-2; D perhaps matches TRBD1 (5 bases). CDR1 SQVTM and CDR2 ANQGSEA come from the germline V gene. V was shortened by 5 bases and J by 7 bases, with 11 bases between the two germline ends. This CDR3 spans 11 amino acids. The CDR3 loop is CSVPAQGGYTF. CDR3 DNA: TGCAGCGTTCCTGCCCAGGGTGGCTACACCTTC.

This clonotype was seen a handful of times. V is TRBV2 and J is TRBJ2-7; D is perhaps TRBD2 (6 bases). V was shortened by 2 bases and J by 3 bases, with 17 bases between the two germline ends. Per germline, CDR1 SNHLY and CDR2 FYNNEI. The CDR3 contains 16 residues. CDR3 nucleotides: TGTGCCAGCAGTGAATCTTGGGCTAGCGCGAACTACGAGCAGTACTTC. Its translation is CASSESWASANYEQYF.

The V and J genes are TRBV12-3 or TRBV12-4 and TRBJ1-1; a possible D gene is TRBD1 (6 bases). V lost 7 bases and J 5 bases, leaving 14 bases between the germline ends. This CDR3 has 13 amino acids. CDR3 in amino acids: CASTKEGGTEAFF. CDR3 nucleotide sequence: TGTGCCAGCACGAAAGAAGGGGGGACTGAAGCTTTCTTT.

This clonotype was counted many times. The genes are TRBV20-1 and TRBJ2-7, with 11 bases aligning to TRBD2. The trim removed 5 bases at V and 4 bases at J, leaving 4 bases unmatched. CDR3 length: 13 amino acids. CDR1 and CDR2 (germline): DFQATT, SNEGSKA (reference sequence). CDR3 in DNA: TGCAGTGCTTATAGCGGGAGGGGATACGAGCAGTACTTC. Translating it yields CSAYSGRGYEQYF.

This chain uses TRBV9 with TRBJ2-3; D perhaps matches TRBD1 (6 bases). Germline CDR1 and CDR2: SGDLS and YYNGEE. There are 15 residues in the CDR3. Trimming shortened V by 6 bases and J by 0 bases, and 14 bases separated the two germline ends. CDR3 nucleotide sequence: TGTGCCAGCAAAAGGGACACTCAGAGCACAGATACGCAGTATTTT. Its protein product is CASKRDTQSTDTQYF.

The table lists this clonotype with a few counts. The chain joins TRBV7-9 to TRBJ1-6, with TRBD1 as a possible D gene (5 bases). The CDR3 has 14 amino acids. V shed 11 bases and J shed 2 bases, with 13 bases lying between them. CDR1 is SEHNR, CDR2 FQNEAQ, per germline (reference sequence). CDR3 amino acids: CAPGPETYNSPLHF. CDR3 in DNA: TGTGCCCCGGGGCCCGAAACCTATAATTCACCCCTCCACTTT.

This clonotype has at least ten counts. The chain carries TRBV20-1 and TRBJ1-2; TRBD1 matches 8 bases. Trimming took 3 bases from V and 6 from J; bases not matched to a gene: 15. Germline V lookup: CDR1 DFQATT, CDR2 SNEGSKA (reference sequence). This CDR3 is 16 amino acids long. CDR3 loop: CSARPLDRADVDGYTF. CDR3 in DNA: TGCAGTGCTAGGCCCCTGGACAGGGCCGATGTGGATGGCTACACCTTC.